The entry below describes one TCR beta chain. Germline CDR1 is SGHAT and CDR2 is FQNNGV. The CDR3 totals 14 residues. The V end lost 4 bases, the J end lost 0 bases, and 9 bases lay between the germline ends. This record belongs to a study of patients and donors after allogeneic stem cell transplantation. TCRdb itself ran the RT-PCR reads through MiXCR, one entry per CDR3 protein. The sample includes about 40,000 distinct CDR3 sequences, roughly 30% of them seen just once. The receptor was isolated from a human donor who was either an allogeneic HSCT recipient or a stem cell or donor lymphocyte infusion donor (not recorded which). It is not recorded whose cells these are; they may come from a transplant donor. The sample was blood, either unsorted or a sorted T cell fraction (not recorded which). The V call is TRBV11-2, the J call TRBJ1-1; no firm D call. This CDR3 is CASSSPWLNTEAFF. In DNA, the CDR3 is TGTGCCAGCAGCTCCCCATGGTTGAACACTGAAGCTTTCTTT.